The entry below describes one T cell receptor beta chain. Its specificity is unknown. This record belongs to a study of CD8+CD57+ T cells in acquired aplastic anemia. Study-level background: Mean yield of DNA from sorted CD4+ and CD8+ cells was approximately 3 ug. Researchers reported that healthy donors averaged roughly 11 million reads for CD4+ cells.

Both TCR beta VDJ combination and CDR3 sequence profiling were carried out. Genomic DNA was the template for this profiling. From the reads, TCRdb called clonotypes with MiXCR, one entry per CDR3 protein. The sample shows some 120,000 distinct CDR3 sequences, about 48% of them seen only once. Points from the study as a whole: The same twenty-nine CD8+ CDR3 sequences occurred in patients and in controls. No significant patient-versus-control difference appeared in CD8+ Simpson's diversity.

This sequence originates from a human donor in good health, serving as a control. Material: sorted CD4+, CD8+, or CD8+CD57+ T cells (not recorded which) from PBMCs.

CDR3 nucleotides: TGTGCCAGCAGCCGGGACTGGGCAGGGTCCACCTACGAGCAGTACTTC. Translating it yields CASSRDWAGSTYEQYF. The chain employs TRBV11-2 and TRBJ2-7; maybe TRBD2 (6 bases). The germline V gene encodes CDR1 SGHAT and CDR2 FQNNGV. This CDR3 has 16 amino acids. The V end was cut by 5 bases, the J end by 2 bases, with 19 bases between. Full variable domain (rest looked up from reference TRBV11-2 and TRBJ2-7): EAGVAQSPRYKIIEKRQSVAFWCNPISGHATLYWYQQILGQGPKLLIQFQNNGVVDDSQLPKDRFSAERLKGVDSTLKIQPAKLEDSAVYLCASSRDWAGSTYEQYFGPGTRLTVT.